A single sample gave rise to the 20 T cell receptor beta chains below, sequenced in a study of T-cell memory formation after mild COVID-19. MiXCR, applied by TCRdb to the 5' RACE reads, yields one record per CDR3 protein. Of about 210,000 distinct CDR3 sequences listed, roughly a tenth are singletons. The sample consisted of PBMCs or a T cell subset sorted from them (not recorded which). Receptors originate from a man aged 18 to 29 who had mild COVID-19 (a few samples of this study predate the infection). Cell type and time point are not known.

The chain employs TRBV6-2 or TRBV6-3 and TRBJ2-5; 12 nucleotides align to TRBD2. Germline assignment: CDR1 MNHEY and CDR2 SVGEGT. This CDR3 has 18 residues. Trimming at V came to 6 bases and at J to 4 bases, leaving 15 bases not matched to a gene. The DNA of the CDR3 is TGTGCCAGCAGCGATACCGGAGGCCTAGCGGGGGGGCGAGAGACCCAGTACTTC. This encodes CASSDTGGLAGGRETQYF.

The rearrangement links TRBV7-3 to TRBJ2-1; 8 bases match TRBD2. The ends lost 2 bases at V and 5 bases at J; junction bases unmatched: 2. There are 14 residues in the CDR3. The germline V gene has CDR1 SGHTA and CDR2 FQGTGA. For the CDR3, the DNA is TGTGCCAGCAGCTTATCACTAGCGGACAATGAGCAGTTCTTC. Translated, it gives CASSLSLADNEQFF.

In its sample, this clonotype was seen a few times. DNA of the CDR3: TGTGCCATCAGCGAGGACAGGAGCACCGGGGAGCTGTTTTTT. Its protein is CAISEDRSTGELFF. The chain links TRBV10-3 to TRBJ2-2; 7 positions match TRBD1. Germline lookup yields CDR1 ENHRY and CDR2 SYGVKD. Losses at the gene ends were 6 bases for V and 4 bases for J; bases not matched to a gene: 5. This CDR3 region has 14 residues.

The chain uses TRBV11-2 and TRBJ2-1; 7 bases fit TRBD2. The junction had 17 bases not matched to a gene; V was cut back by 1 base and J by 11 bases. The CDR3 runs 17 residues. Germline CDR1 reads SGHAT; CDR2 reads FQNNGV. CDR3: CASSLVAGRGGKWKQFF. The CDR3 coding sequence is TGTGCCAGCAGCTTAGTAGCCGGCCGCGGGGGAAAATGGAAGCAGTTCTTC.

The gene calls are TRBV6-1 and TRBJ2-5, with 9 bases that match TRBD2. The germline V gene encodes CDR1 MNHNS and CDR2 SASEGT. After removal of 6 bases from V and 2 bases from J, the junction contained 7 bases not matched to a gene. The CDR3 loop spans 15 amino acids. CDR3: CASSSGLATQETQYF. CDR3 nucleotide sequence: TGTGCCAGCAGCTCTGGACTAGCGACACAAGAGACCCAGTACTTC.

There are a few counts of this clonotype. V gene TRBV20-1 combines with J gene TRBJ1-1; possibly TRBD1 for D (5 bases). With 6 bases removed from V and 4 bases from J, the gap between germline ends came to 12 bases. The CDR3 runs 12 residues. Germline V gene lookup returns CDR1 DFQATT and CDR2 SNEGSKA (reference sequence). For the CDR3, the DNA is TGCAGTGCAAGGGGTTCGGGCACTGAAGCTTTCTTT. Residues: CSARGSGTEAFF.

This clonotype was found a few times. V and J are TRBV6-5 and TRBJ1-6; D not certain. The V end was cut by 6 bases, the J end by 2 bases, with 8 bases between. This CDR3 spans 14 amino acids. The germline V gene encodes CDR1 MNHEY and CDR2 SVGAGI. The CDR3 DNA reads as TGTGCCAGCAGAGGTGTTCCCTATAATTCACCCCTCCACTTT. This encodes CASRGVPYNSPLHF.

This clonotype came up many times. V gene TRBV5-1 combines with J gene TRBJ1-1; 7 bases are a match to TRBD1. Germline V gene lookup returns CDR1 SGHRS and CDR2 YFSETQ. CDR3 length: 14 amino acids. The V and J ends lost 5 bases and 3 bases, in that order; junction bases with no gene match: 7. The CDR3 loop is CASSVEGADTEAFF. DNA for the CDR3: TGCGCCAGCAGTGTTGAGGGGGCCGACACTGAAGCTTTCTTT.

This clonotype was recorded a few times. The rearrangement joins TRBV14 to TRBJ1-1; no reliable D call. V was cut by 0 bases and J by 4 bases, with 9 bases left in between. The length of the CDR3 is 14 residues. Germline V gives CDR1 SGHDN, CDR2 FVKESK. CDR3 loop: CASSQDRWSTEAFF. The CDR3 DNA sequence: TGTGCCAGCAGCCAAGATCGGTGGAGCACTGAAGCTTTCTTT.

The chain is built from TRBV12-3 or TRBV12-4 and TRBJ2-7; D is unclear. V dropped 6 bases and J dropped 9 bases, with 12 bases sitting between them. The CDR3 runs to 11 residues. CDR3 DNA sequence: TGTGCCAGCAGCCTGACATCGAGGCAGTACTTC. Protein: CASSLTSRQYF.

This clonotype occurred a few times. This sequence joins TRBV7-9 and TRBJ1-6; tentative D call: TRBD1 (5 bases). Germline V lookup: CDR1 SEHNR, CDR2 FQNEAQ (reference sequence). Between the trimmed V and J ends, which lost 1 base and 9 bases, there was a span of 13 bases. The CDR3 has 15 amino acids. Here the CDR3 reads CASSLGQGEVSPLHF. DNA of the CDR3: TGTGCCAGCAGCTTAGGCCAGGGCGAAGTTTCACCCCTCCACTTT.

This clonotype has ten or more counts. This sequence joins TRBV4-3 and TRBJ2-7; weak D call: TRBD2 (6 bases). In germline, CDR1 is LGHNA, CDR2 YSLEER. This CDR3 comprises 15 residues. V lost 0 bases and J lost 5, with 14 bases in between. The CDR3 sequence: CASSQESGLSDEQYF. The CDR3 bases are TGCGCCAGCAGCCAAGAGTCCGGACTATCGGACGAGCAGTACTTC.

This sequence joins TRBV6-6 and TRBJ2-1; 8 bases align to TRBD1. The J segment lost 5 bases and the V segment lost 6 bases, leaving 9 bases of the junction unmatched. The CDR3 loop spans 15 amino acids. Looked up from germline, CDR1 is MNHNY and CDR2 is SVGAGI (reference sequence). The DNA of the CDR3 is TGTGCCAGCAGGCCCGGACAGGGCCTCCACAATGAGCAGTTCTTC. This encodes CASRPGQGLHNEQFF.

This chain's CDR3 is CASSARVLGYNEQFF. The CDR3 DNA is TGTGCCAGCAGCGCCCGGGTCCTCGGGTACAATGAGCAGTTCTTC. V usage is TRBV5-6 and J usage is TRBJ2-1; D remains unclear. Germline V gives CDR1 SGHDT, CDR2 YYEEEE. The CDR3 runs to 15 residues. The V end was cut by 4 bases, the J end by 4 bases, with 15 bases between.

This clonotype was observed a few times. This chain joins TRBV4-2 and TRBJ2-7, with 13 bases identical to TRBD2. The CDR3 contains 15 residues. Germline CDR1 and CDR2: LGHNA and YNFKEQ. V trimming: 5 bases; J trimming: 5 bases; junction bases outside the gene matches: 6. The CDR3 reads CASSEGLAGNHEQYF. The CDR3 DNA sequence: TGTGCCAGCAGCGAGGGACTAGCGGGGAACCACGAGCAGTACTTC.

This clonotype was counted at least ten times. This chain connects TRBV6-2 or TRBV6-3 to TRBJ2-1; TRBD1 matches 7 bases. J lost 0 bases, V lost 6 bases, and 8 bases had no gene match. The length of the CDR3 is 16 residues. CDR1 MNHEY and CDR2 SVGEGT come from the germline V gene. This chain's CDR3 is CASRTIQGSSYNEQFF. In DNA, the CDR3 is TGTGCCAGCAGAACGATACAGGGGAGCTCCTACAATGAGCAGTTCTTC.

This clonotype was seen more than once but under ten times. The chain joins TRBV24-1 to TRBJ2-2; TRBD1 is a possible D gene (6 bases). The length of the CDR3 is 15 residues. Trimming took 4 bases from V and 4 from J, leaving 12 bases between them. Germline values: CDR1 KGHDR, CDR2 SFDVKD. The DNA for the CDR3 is TGTGCCACCAGTGACCCGAGGACAGCCACCGGGGAGCTGTTTTTT. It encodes CATSDPRTATGELFF.

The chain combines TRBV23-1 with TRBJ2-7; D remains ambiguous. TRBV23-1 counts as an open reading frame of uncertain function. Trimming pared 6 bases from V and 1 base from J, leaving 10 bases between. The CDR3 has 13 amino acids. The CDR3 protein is CASRKGKSYEQYF. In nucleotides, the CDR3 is TGCGCCAGCAGAAAAGGAAAGTCCTACGAGCAGTACTTC.

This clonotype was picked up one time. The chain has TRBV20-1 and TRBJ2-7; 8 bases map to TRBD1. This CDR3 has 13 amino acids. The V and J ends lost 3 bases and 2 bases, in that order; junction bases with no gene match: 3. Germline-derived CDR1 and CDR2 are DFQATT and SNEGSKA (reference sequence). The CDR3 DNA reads TGCAGTGCTAGGTTCAGGGGGCCCTACGAGCAGTACGTC. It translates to CSARFRGPYEQYV.

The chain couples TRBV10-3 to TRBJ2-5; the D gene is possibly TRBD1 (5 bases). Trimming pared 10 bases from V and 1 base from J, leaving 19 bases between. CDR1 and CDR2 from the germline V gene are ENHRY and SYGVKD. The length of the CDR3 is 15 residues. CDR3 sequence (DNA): TGTGCCACCAAGAGAAACCAGGGATCCCAAGAGACCCAGTACTTC. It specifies CATKRNQGSQETQYF.